The next 23 T cell receptor beta chains were all read from a single sample in a study of post-analysis software for immune sequencing data. General study findings and limits: Elevated frequency relative to controls characterized roughly five TRBV segments in patients, TRBV5-6, TRBV5-1 and TRBV20-1 among them.

Every TCR beta cDNA library bore unique molecular identifiers. TCRdb passed the PCR reads through MiXCR, listing each CDR3 protein once. The sample records around 440,000 distinct CDR3 sequences, nearly 45% being singletons. Antigens of these TCRs are unknown. The sequencing sample was made of blood. Receptors originate from a girl between 10 and 17 years old with multiple sclerosis.

The V and J genes are TRBV25-1 and TRBJ2-5; D may match TRBD1 or TRBD2 (5 bases each). The CDR3 covers 15 residues. V was trimmed by 4 bases and J by 1 base, leaving 13 bases between them. Germline CDR1 MGHDK, CDR2 SYGVNS. The CDR3 protein is CASSVQGVAQETQYF. DNA for the CDR3: TGTGCCAGCAGTGTGCAGGGAGTGGCCCAAGAGACCCAGTACTTC.

This clonotype was seen a few times. The chain has TRBV6-5 and TRBJ2-3; a possible D gene is TRBD1 (6 bases). With 4 bases removed from V and 6 bases from J, the gap between germline ends came to 26 bases. The CDR3 covers 18 residues. Looked up from germline, CDR1 is MNHEY and CDR2 is SVGAGI. The CDR3, as DNA: TGTGCCAGCAGTTCCACCACGGAGGCGAACAGGGTGGCTGATACGCAGTATTTT. Translation: CASSSTTEANRVADTQYF.

This clonotype has a count of ten or more. This chain joins TRBV20-1 and TRBJ2-7, with TRBD2 as a possible D gene (6 bases). Germline-derived CDR1 and CDR2 are DFQATT and SNEGSKA (reference sequence). CDR3 length: 15 amino acids. V was pared by 0 bases and J by 0 bases, with 12 bases between. The CDR3 region has the DNA TGCAGTGCTAGAGACCGGGACTCCTACTCCTACGAGCAGTACTTC. Translation: CSARDRDSYSYEQYF.

The J gene is TRBJ2-7, the V gene TRBV29-1; 12 positions match TRBD1. The CDR3 spans 17 residues. From germline, CDR1 is SQVTM and CDR2 ANQGSEA. With V trimmed by 1 base and J by 6 bases, 13 bases remained unmatched. CDR3 bases: TGCAGCGTTGAAGTTGGGGACAGGGGGCGAGACGGAAGCGAGCAGTACTTC. Protein sequence: CSVEVGDRGRDGSEQYF.

This sequence joins TRBV6-5 and TRBJ1-2, with 7 nucleotides matching TRBD1. The CDR3 sequence is 14 residues long. The J segment lost 8 bases and the V segment lost 2 bases, leaving 8 bases of the junction unmatched. Looked up from germline, CDR1 is MNHEY and CDR2 is SVGAGI. CDR3 residues: CASSYRPGGIGYTF. The CDR3 DNA reads TGTGCCAGCAGTTACCGTCCAGGGGGGATCGGCTACACCTTC.

CDR3 sequence reads: CASSPQLFAGEGNIQYF. CDR3 DNA: TGTGCCAGCTCACCACAGTTGTTCGCAGGGGAAGGAAACATTCAGTACTTC. The chain has TRBV18 and TRBJ2-4; D perhaps matches TRBD1 (6 bases). CDR3 length: 17 amino acids. The V end lost 1 base, the J end lost 6 bases, and 19 bases lay between the germline ends. The germline CDR1 and CDR2 sequences are KGHSH and LQKENI.

The chain carries TRBV5-5 and TRBJ2-7, with TRBD2 identical over 8 bases. The CDR3 is 16 amino acids. The J segment lost 2 bases and the V segment lost 0 bases, leaving 7 bases of the junction unmatched. The germline CDR1 and CDR2 sequences are SGHKS and YYEKEE (reference sequence). The CDR3 loop is CASSLVASGGTYEQYF. The CDR3, as DNA: TGTGCCAGCAGCTTGGTTGCCAGCGGGGGTACCTACGAGCAGTACTTC.

DNA for the CDR3: TGCAGTGCCGCTCGGGAACCAAGCGGGAGGGTCTACAATGAGCAGTTCTTC. Translating gives CSAAREPSGRVYNEQFF. This chain joins TRBV20-1 and TRBJ2-1, with TRBD2 matching over 10 bases. The CDR3 contains 17 residues. Unmatched junction bases numbered 14, after V lost 6 bases and J lost 3 bases. CDR1 DFQATT and CDR2 SNEGSKA come from the germline V gene (reference sequence).

This clonotype appeared a few times. V and J are TRBV20-1 and TRBJ2-5, with 8 bases fitting TRBD2. The DNA end favors TRBJ2-7, so the J call may be wrong. The CDR3 runs to 13 residues. Looked up from germline, CDR1 is DFQATT and CDR2 is SNEGSKA (reference sequence). Here the CDR3 reads CSATGLGLAEQYF. CDR3 sequence (DNA): TGCAGTGCTACGGGACTAGGACTGGCCGAGCAGTACTTC.

This clonotype was recorded only once. The chain combines TRBV7-3 with TRBJ2-1, with TRBD1 as a possible D gene (5 bases). Germline loops: CDR1 SGHTA, CDR2 FQGTGA. CDR3 length: 14 residues. With 2 bases removed from V and 6 bases from J, the gap between germline ends came to 11 bases. As DNA, the CDR3 is TGTGCCAGCAGCTTACAGGGCGGTCTCAATGAGCAGTTCTTC. Its translation: CASSLQGGLNEQFF.

The chain carries TRBV5-1 and TRBJ1-4; 7 bases fit TRBD1. V trimming: 3 bases; J trimming: 5 bases; junction bases outside the gene matches: 7. The CDR3 contains 15 residues. Germline V gives CDR1 SGHRS, CDR2 YFSETQ. The CDR3 DNA is TGCGCCAGCAGCTATTCAGGGGGGACAAATGAAAAACTGTTTTTT. Translating it yields CASSYSGGTNEKLFF.

V usage is TRBV5-1 and J usage is TRBJ2-3; TRBD2 matches 7 bases. The ends lost 3 bases at V and 0 bases at J; junction bases unmatched: 4. CDR1 and CDR2 from the germline V gene are SGHRS and YFSETQ. The CDR3 runs to 15 residues. DNA of the CDR3: TGCGCCAGCAGCTCGCTAGCGGAGAGCACAGATACGCAGTATTTT. It specifies CASSSLAESTDTQYF.

The V and J genes are TRBV4-1 and TRBJ2-2; D possibly matches TRBD1 or TRBD2 (5 bases each). V was trimmed by 1 base and J by 0 bases, leaving 12 bases between them. CDR3 size: 17 residues. The germline gives CDR1 MGHRA, CDR2 YSYEKL. The CDR3 spells CASSQASMGANTGELFF. CDR3 DNA: TGCGCCAGCAGCCAAGCGAGTATGGGGGCGAACACCGGGGAGCTGTTTTTT.

This rearrangement joins TRBV20-1 to TRBJ2-3; TRBD2 matches at 10 bases. The CDR3 is 15 residues long. With 5 bases clipped from V and 2 bases from J, the junction kept 7 bases outside the gene matches. The germline gives CDR1 DFQATT, CDR2 SNEGSKA (reference sequence). As DNA, the CDR3 is TGCAGTGCTCCCGGACTAGCGGTGACCACAGATACGCAGTATTTT. It yields the protein CSAPGLAVTTDTQYF.

The table lists this clonotype with a few counts. This chain connects TRBV7-6 to TRBJ2-3, with D perhaps TRBD2 (5 bases). This CDR3 is built from 17 residues. V gave up 1 base and J gave up 2 bases, with 16 bases separating them. Germline V gene sequence: CDR1 SGHVS, CDR2 FNYEAQ. CDR3 nucleotide sequence: TGTGCCAGCAGCTTAGACAACGGGAACCCCAACACAGATACGCAGTATTTT. Translated: CASSLDNGNPNTDTQYF.

The chain uses TRBV6-1 and TRBJ1-5; D uncertain. This CDR3 is 15 amino acids long. Per the germline V gene, CDR1 is MNHNS and CDR2 is SASEGT. Trimming shortened V by 10 bases and J by 2 bases, and 18 bases separated the two germline ends. CDR3 nucleotides: TGTGCCACCACTCACGGATACAGTGGCAATCAGCCCCAGCATTTT. It specifies CATTHGYSGNQPQHF.

The chain uses TRBV10-3 and TRBJ2-2; D possibly corresponds to TRBD2 (5 bases). Germline values: CDR1 ENHRY, CDR2 SYGVKD. This CDR3 region has 15 residues. V was pared by 5 bases and J by 2 bases, with 12 bases between. The CDR3 spells CAISPTGSNTGELFF. CDR3 DNA sequence: TGTGCCATCAGTCCGACGGGGTCTAACACCGGGGAGCTGTTTTTT.

This clonotype has more than one count but fewer than ten. The genes are TRBV4-1 and TRBJ2-5; 8 nucleotides agree with TRBD2. The CDR3 is 15 residues long. The V and J ends lost 4 bases and 5 bases, in that order; junction bases with no gene match: 9. Germline V CDR1 and CDR2: MGHRA, YSYEKL. The CDR3 coding sequence is TGCGCCAGCAGCCCGGAACTAGCGGAACAGGAGACCCAGTACTTC. Its protein product is CASSPELAEQETQYF.

This clonotype came up a few times. The gene calls are TRBV6-2 or TRBV6-3 and TRBJ2-5, with 11 positions matching TRBD2. This CDR3 contains 15 residues. Germline assignment: CDR1 MNHEY and CDR2 SVGEGT. After removal of 6 bases from V and 1 base from J, the junction contained 4 bases not matched to a gene. The CDR3: CASSRLAGRQETQYF. The DNA of the CDR3 is TGTGCCAGCAGCCGACTAGCGGGACGCCAAGAGACCCAGTACTTC.

The CDR3 here is CASSQDTGQGGYLKDSPLHF. CDR3 DNA: TGCGCCAGCAGCCAAGATACCGGGCAGGGTGGGTACCTTAAGGATTCACCCCTCCACTTT. The chain joins TRBV4-3 to TRBJ1-6; possible D gene TRBD1, 5 bases. From germline, CDR1 is LGHNA and CDR2 YSLEER. CDR3 size: 20 residues. V gave up 0 bases and J gave up 8 bases, with 26 bases separating them.

This clonotype was seen a few times. The V and J genes are TRBV29-1 and TRBJ2-1; TRBD1 agrees at 10 bases. The CDR3 extends over 14 amino acids. Germline V CDR1 and CDR2: SQVTM, ANQGSEA. The V gene end was trimmed by 3 bases and the J gene end by 9 bases; junction bases not matched to a gene: 8. The CDR3, as DNA: TGCAGCGTTGACTGGACAGGGGGTAGAAGTGAGCAGTTCTTC. Translated: CSVDWTGGRSEQFF.

This clonotype has a single count. Compared with germline, one end of the junction differs, possibly owing to a read error. J is TRBJ2-1 and V is TRBV6-1; TRBD1 matches at 7 bases. The CDR3 has 16 residues. Germline assignment: CDR1 MNHNS and CDR2 SASEGT. The CDR3 DNA follows: TGTGCCAGCAGTGAATGGGTCAGGGGGTCCTCCAATGAGCAGTTCTTC. Translating it yields CASSEWVRGSSNEQFF.

The chain links TRBV19 to TRBJ2-7, with a weak D call TRBD1 (6 bases). The CDR3 runs to 17 residues. Germline CDR1 is LNHDA and CDR2 is SQIVND (reference sequence). Deletions cut 1 base from V and 1 base from J, with 17 bases between. CDR3 amino acids: CASSIAGSETGSYEQYF. For the CDR3, the DNA is TGTGCCAGTAGTATAGCCGGGTCCGAGACAGGTTCCTACGAGCAGTACTTC.